This is a list of T cell receptor beta chains from one sample in a study of blood T cell repertoires in COVID-19. Sequencing was performed with immunoSEQ multiplex PCR; in TCRdb, only in-frame clones are kept and a portion is missing. The table shows about 170,000 clones, with 85% to 90% occurring only once. Sequencing used peripheral blood. These receptors came from a man aged 50-59 years who had recovered from COVID-19. CDR3s include the opening cysteine and the closing phenylalanine or tryptophan. A D gene is named only where the DNA matches it firmly. Clone size, where shown, is once, few, many, or a class for clones that have expanded.

d_gene,v_gene,j_gene,abundance,CDR3nt,CDR3aa
-,TRBV19,TRBJ2-4,-,TGTGCCCGTGGGAGGACGGCATTCAAAAACATTCAGTACTTC,CARGRTAFKNIQYF
-,TRBV7-8,TRBJ1-2,-,TGTGCCAGCAGCTTGGACTTGCACACCGATGGCTACACCTTC,CASSLDLHTDGYTF
TRBD1,TRBV29-1,TRBJ2-1,-,TGCAGCGCCGTGCCGGGACAGGGGGGCAATGAGCAGTTCTTC,CSAVPGQGGNEQFF
-,TRBV7-9,TRBJ1-2,-,TGTGCCAGCAGCTTCGGTCCGGGTGGTTATGGCTACACCTTC,CASSFGPGGYGYTF
-,TRBV21-1,TRBJ2-1,-,TGTGCCAGCAGCAAGCCGGGGGGGGCCTACAATGAGCAGTTCTTC,CASSKPGGAYNEQFF
-,TRBV7-3,TRBJ1-1,-,TGTGCCAGCAGCTCCCGGGGGGCCACTGAAGCTTTCTTT,CASSSRGATEAFF
TRBD1,TRBV7-9,TRBJ1-1,once,TGTGCCAGCAGCACGGACAGGGATCACACTGAAGCTTTCTTT,CASSTDRDHTEAFF
TRBD1,TRBV3-1/TRBV3-2,TRBJ1-5,-,TGTGCCAGCAGCCAAGTCCGGGACAGCGGGCAGCCCCAGCATTTT,CASSQVRDSGQPQHF
TRBD1,TRBV19,TRBJ1-6,-,TGTGCCAGTAGTCCACAGGGGGCAATCTCCTATAATTCACCCCTCCACTTT,CASSPQGAISYNSPLHF
TRBD1,TRBV5-5,TRBJ1-5,-,TGTGCCAGCAGCCCGCGACAGGGTAGCAATCAGCCCCAGCATTTT,CASSPRQGSNQPQHF
TRBD1,TRBV6-5,TRBJ1-6,-,TGTGCCAGTTACAGGGGGCTTGATTCACCCCTCCACTTT,CASYRGLDSPLHF